This T cell receptor (beta chain) was identified in a study of blood T cell repertoires in COVID-19. Study summary: Sites across the United States, Italy and Spain contributed samples from acute and convalescent COVID-19. Sources were T cells, B-cell-depleted T cells, or PBMCs; the material itself was cDNA or gDNA.

The CDR3 contains 15 residues. Germline V gene lookup returns CDR1 ENHRY and CDR2 SYGVKD. Deletions cut 3 bases from V and 4 bases from J, with 13 bases between. In the original processing: Reference gene primer amplification in the assay estimated nucleated cell counts. Sequenced by immunoSEQ multiplex PCR; TCRdb stores in-frame clones only, minus some. The V and J calls and clone size were taken over from that table, and D and trimming were inferred from the DNA. The table shows about 210,000 clones, with 65% to 85% occurring only once. The sequence was obtained from a man in his forties or fifties with active or convalescent COVID-19. V gene TRBV10-3 combines with J gene TRBJ2-1, with D tentatively TRBD2 (5 bases). Sequenced material: peripheral blood. This CDR3 is CAISDGVGTYNEQFF. CDR3 DNA sequence: TGTGCCATCAGTGACGGGGTGGGCACTTACAATGAGCAGTTCTTC.